This T cell receptor (beta chain) was sequenced for a study of blood T cell repertoires in COVID-19 (dated by TCRdb to the early 2020s). At the level of the whole study: Samples covering the acute and convalescent phases of COVID-19 were provided by collaborators in the United States, Italy and Spain. The prospective study material was composed of cDNA or gDNA derived from T cells, B-cell-depleted T cells, or PBMCs. Where available, HLA class I and class II types were obtained from metadata supplied by the sample provider rather than from assay-based typing. Nearly every sample came with metadata listing a de-identified subject ID, COVID-19 status, age in years and sex. The repertoires were made available in a free public database intended to serve as a resource for research on the immune response to SARS-CoV-2. The dataset comprised deeply sampled blood TCRbeta repertoires from subjects exposed to, actively infected with, or recovered from COVID-19. Samples were obtained from the ongoing ImmuneRACE study (first 160 participants) and from over a thousand subjects provided by 6 global collaborators.

Whole blood was collected in K2EDTA tubes by collaborating institutions according to the institutions' own protocols. For TCRbeta analysis, collaborators shipped samples in one of three forms: frozen whole blood, isolated PBMCs, or DNA extracted from either of those sample types. What the work shows at the level of the full study, not this receptor alone: Clinical and demographic metadata were provided uncurated, with the amount varying by source and participant.

The immunoSEQ Assay, a bias-controlled multiplex PCR, was used to amplify TCRbeta CDR3 regions from genomic DNA. The study's processing was this. The number of nucleated cells in each sample was estimated by amplification of reference gene primers within the assay. To quantify the absolute abundance of each unique TCRbeta CDR3 rearrangement, sequence reads were collapsed and filtered. For each sample, productive Simpson clonality was calculated as the square root of Simpson's diversity index over productive rearrangements. In its TCRdb copy, this immuneACCESS table keeps in-frame sequences only and misses some clones. Where compared with another copy, unresolved V genes explain less than half of these, and the others have no known cause. V and J calls plus clone size are reproduced from that table; the DNA served to infer D and trimming. This sample lists 90,000 to 150,000 clones; about four fifths were detected once. The leading ten clones occupy approximately 4% of the sample.

The CDR3 spans 11 residues, from the cysteine through the phenylalanine. Left in the record is the CDR3 DNA by itself, 33 bases read in frame from the first base. In the germline V gene, CDR1 corresponds to SGHTA and CDR2 to FQGNSA. V sheds 5 bases and J sheds 5 bases, leaving 6 bases between their ends. As to this clone: No cognate antigen has been identified for it. Per-base qualities were not stored, and no clone one base away is much larger.

The chain uses TRBV7-2 and TRBJ2-5; there is no confident call for the D gene. Sequenced material: peripheral blood. This TCR was recovered from a woman aged 80 or over with acute or convalescent COVID-19. The CDR3 protein: CASSPGETQYF. Read as DNA, the sequence is TGTGCCAGCAGCCCCGGGGAGACCCAGTACTTC.